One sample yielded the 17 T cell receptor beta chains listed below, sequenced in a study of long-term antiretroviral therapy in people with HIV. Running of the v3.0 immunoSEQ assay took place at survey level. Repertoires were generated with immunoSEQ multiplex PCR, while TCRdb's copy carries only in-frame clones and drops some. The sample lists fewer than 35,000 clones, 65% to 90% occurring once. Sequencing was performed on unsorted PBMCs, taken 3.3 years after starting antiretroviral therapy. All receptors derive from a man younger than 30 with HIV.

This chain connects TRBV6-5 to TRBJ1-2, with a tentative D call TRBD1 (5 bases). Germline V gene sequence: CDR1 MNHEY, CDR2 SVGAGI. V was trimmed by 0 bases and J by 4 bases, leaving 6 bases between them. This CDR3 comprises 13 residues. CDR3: CASSYSQGYGYTF. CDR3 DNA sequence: TGTGCCAGCAGTTACTCTCAGGGCTATGGCTACACCTTC.

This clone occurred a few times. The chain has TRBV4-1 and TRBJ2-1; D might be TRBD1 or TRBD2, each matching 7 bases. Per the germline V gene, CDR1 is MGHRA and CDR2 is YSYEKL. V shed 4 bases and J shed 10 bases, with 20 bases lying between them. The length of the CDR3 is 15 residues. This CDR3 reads CASSPYAAGQIEQFF. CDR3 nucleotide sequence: TGCGCCAGCAGCCCCTATGCAGCGGGACAGATCGAGCAGTTCTTC.

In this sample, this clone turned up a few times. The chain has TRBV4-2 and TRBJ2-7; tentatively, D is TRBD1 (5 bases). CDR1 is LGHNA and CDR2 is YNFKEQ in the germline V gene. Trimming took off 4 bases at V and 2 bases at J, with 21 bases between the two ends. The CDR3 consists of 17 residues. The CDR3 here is CASSRRSPDTLAYEQYF. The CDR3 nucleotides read TGTGCCAGCAGCCGCAGATCCCCGGACACCCTGGCCTACGAGCAGTACTTC.

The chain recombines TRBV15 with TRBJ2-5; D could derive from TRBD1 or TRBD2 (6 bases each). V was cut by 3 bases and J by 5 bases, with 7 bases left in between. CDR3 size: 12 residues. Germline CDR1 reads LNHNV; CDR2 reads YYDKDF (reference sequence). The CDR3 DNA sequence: TGTGCCACCAGCAGCGGGGGCGAGACCCAGTACTTC. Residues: CATSSGGETQYF.

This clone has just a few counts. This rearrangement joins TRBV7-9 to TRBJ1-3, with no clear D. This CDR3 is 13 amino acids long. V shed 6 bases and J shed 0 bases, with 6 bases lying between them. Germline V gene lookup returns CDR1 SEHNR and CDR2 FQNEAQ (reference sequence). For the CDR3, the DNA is TGTGCCAGCAGGCAGATCTCTGGAAACACCATATATTTT. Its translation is CASRQISGNTIYF.

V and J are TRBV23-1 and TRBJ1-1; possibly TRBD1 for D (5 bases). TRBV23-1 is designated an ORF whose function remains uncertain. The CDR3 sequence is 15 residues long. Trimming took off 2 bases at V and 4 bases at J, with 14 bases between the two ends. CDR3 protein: CASSQRQGSSTEAFF. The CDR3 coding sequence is TGCGCCAGCAGTCAACGCCAGGGTAGTAGCACTGAAGCTTTCTTT.

In DNA, the CDR3 is TGTGCCAGCAGTTTATGGCGCCTTTCTACCTACGAGCAGTACTTC. As protein: CASSLWRLSTYEQYF. The genes are TRBV28 and TRBJ2-7; D gene uncertain. V was shortened by 0 bases and J by 2 bases, with 11 bases between the two germline ends. The CDR3 covers 15 residues. The germline V gene encodes CDR1 MDHEN and CDR2 SYDVKM.

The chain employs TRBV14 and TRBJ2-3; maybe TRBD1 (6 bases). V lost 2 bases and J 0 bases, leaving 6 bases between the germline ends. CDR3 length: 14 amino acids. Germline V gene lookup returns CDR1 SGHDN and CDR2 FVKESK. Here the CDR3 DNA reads TGTGCCAGCAGCCAAACAGGGAGCACAGATACGCAGTATTTT. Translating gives CASSQTGSTDTQYF.

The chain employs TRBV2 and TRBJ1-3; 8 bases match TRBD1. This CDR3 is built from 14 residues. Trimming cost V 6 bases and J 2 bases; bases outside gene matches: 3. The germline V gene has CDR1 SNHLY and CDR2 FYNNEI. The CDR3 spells CASRTRGPGNTIYF. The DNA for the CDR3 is TGTGCCAGCAGAACCAGGGGGCCTGGAAACACCATATATTTT.

The CDR3 loop reads CASSQPKGITNTEAFF. The CDR3 DNA follows: TGTGCCAGCAGTCAACCCAAAGGGATCACGAACACTGAAGCTTTCTTT. The V and J genes are TRBV28 and TRBJ1-1, with D hard to call. There are 16 residues in the CDR3. Per germline, CDR1 MDHEN and CDR2 SYDVKM. The V gene lost 5 bases and the J gene lost 1 base, with 17 bases spanning the gap.

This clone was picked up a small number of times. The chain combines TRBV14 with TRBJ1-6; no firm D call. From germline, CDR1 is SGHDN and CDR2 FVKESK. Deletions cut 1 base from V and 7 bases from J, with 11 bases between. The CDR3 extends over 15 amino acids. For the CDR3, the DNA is TGTGCCAGCAGCCAAGCTGGGATGAGGAATTCACCCCTCCACTTT. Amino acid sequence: CASSQAGMRNSPLHF.

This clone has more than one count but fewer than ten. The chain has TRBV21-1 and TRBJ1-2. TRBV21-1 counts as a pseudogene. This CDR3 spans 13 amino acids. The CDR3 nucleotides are TGTGCCAGCAGAACCACACCGCCGGAGGGCTACACCTTC. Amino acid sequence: CASRTTPPEGYTF.

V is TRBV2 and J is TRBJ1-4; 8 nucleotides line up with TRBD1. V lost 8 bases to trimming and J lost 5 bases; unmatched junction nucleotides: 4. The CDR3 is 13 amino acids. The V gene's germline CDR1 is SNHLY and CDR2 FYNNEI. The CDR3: CASGDRRNEKLFF. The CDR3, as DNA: TGTGCCAGCGGGGACAGGCGAAATGAAAAACTGTTTTTT.

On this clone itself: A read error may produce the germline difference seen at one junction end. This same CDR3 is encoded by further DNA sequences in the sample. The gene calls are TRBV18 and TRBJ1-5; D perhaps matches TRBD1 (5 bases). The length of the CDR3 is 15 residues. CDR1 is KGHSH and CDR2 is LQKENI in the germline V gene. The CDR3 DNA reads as TGTGCCAGCTCACCAGGGCAGGGCAACAATCAGCCCCAACATTTT. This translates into CASSPGQGNNQPQHF.

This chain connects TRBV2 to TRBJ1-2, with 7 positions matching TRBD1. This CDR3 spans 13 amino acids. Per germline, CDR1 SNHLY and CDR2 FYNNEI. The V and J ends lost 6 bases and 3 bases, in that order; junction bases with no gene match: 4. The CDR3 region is CASSHRGHYGYTF. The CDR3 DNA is TGTGCCAGCAGCCACAGGGGACACTATGGCTACACCTTC.

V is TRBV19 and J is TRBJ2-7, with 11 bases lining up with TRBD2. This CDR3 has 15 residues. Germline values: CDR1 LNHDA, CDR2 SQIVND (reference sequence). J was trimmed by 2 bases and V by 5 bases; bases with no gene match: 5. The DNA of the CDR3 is TGTGCCAGTAGTTCGGGACTAGCGGATACCTACGAGCAGTACTTC. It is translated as CASSSGLADTYEQYF.

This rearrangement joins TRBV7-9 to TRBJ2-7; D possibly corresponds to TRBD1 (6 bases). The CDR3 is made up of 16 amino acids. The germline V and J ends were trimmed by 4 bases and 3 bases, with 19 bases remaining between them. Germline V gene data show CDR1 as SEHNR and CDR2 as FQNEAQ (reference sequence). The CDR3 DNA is TGTGCCAGCAGCTCTTACCTTTGGGGGCCTTTCTACGAGCAGTACTTC. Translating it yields CASSSYLWGPFYEQYF.